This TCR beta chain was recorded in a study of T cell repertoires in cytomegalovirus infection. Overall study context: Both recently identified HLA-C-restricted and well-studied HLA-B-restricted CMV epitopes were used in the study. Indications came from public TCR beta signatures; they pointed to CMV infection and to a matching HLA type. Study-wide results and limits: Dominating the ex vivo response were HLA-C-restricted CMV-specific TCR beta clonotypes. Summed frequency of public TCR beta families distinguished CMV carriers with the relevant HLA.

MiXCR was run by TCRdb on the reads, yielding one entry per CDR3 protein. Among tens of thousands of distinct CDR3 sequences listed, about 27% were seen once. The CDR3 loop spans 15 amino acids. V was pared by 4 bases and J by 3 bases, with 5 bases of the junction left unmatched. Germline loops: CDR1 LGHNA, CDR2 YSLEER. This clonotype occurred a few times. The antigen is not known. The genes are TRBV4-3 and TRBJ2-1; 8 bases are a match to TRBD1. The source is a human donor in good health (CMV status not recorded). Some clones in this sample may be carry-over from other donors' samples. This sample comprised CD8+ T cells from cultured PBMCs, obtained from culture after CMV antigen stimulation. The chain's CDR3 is CASSRDRGDYNEQFF. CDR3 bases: TGCGCCAGCAGCCGAGACAGGGGCGACTACAATGAGCAGTTCTTC.